The 31 T cell receptor beta chains below were found in one sample sequenced in a study of T cell clones after liver transplantation. The repertoire was sequenced with immunoSEQ multiplex PCR; TCRdb's copy has only in-frame clones and lacks some. Of tens of thousands of clones detected, more than 90% appear once; the ten largest clones hold about 2.5%. The material sequenced was CD4+ T cells from blood, taken before liver transplant. The receptors stem from a human donor who received a liver transplant.

The chain couples TRBV7-8 to TRBJ2-2; 9 bases are a match to TRBD2. CDR3 length: 16 amino acids. V lost 5 bases to trimming and J lost 4 bases; unmatched junction nucleotides: 8. Germline CDR1 SGHVS, CDR2 FQNEAQ. CDR3 sequence: CASSVSGRFSTGELFF. CDR3 coding DNA: TGTGCCAGCAGCGTTAGCGGGAGATTCAGCACCGGGGAGCTGTTTTTT.

The V call is TRBV29-1, the J call TRBJ2-1, with TRBD2 identical over 8 bases. CDR1 SQVTM and CDR2 ANQGSEA come from the germline V gene. The V segment lost 5 bases and the J segment 7 bases; nucleotides outside the gene matches: 13. The CDR3 sequence is 15 residues long. CDR3 bases: TGCAGCGTTAAGATGGGACTAGGGTATATGAATGAGCAGTTCTTC. This gives the protein CSVKMGLGYMNEQFF.

Here the CDR3 DNA reads TGCGCCAGCAGCTTGGCCGGGGGGCATGGAGATACGCAGTATTTT. Translating gives CASSLAGGHGDTQYF. This rearrangement joins TRBV5-1 to TRBJ2-3, with a tentative D call TRBD2 (7 bases). The CDR3 covers 15 residues. Germline CDR1 and CDR2: SGHRS and YFSETQ. V lost 0 bases, J lost 5 bases, and 13 bases lay in between.

The chain recombines TRBV18 with TRBJ1-1, with D possibly TRBD1 on 5 matching bases. CDR3 length: 15 amino acids. CDR1 is KGHSH and CDR2 is LQKENI in the germline V gene. The V end was cut by 6 bases, the J end by 1 base, with 15 bases between. CDR3 in DNA: TGTGCCAGCTCCCCCACCCAGGGAGGGAACACTGAAGCTTTCTTT. It codes for CASSPTQGGNTEAFF.

This clone was seen a single time. The gene calls are TRBV19 and TRBJ2-7; 14 nucleotides agree with TRBD2. With 6 bases clipped from V and 3 bases from J, the junction kept 10 bases outside the gene matches. The CDR3 loop spans 17 amino acids. CDR1 and CDR2 (germline): LNHDA, SQIVND (reference sequence). The DNA for the CDR3 is TGTGCCAGTAGAGCGACTAGCGGGAGGGACGAGATCTACGAGCAGTACTTC. Its translation is CASRATSGRDEIYEQYF.

This chain links TRBV30 with TRBJ2-7, with D maybe TRBD1 (6 bases). From germline, CDR1 is GTSNPN and CDR2 SVGIG (reference sequence). The CDR3 consists of 17 residues. V was clipped by 0 bases and J by 2 bases, with 20 bases between them. CDR3 nucleotides: TGTGCCTGGAGTGTACCCCACCAATTACCAGGGGCCTACGAGCAGTACTTC. Its translation is CAWSVPHQLPGAYEQYF.

The V gene is TRBV15, the J gene TRBJ2-3; D gene uncertain. Per germline, CDR1 LNHNV and CDR2 YYDKDF (reference sequence). This CDR3 comprises 14 residues. V lost 3 bases to trimming and J lost 2 bases, with 9 bases between them. CDR3 residues: CATSRPQITDTQYF. The CDR3 nucleotides read TGTGCCACCAGCAGGCCTCAGATCACAGATACGCAGTATTTT.

The genes are TRBV7-3 and TRBJ2-7; the D is unclear. Germline CDR1 reads SGHTA; CDR2 reads FQGTGA. The CDR3 contains 13 residues. V was trimmed by 5 bases and J by 6 bases, leaving 14 bases between them. CDR3 amino acids: CASSRDVLAEQYF. In DNA form, the CDR3 reads TGTGCCAGCAGCAGAGACGTGCTGGCCGAGCAGTACTTC.

V usage is TRBV4-3 and J usage is TRBJ2-7; 7 nucleotides agree with TRBD1. This CDR3 has 15 amino acids. Germline CDR1 LGHNA, CDR2 YSLEER. With V trimmed by 0 bases and J by 3 bases, 5 bases remained unmatched. CDR3 sequence reads: CASSQDRGLSYEQYF. CDR3 in DNA: TGCGCCAGCAGCCAAGATAGGGGGCTTAGCTACGAGCAGTACTTC.

This clone has just one count. The chain links TRBV12-5 to TRBJ1-5; D unclear. This CDR3 is 13 amino acids long. V was shortened by 6 bases and J by 0 bases, with 6 bases between the two germline ends. Germline CDR1 is LGHNT and CDR2 is FRNRAP. The CDR3: CASGRHSNQPQHF. CDR3 sequence (DNA): TGTGCTAGTGGCCGACATAGCAATCAGCCCCAGCATTTT.

Regarding this clone: A read error may account for a junction end that differs from germline. This sequence joins TRBV2 and TRBJ1-5, with 7 nucleotides matching TRBD1. The CDR3 runs 15 residues. Germline V gives CDR1 SNHLY, CDR2 FYNNEI. CDR3: CASRERTGSNEPQHF. CDR3 DNA: TGTGCCAGCAGGGAAAGGACAGGTAGCAATGAGCCCCAGCATTTT.

V is TRBV9 and J is TRBJ1-5; 10 nucleotides agree with TRBD1. With 3 bases clipped from V and 6 bases from J, the junction kept 3 bases outside the gene matches. This CDR3 is built from 14 residues. Germline CDR1 is SGDLS and CDR2 is YYNGEE. The CDR3 DNA reads as TGTGCCAGCAGCGCCGGGACAGGGGCTCAGCCCCAGCATTTT. Amino acids: CASSAGTGAQPQHF.

The chain has TRBV7-2 and TRBJ2-5, with no clear D. CDR1 SGHTA and CDR2 FQGNSA come from the germline V gene. This CDR3 is built from 14 residues. V dropped 0 bases and J dropped 2 bases, with 7 bases sitting between them. CDR3 DNA: TGTGCCAGCAGCTTAGCAGGCAGACAAGAGACCCAGTACTTC. This gives the protein CASSLAGRQETQYF.

The rearrangement uses TRBV28 and TRBJ1-2; D is perhaps TRBD1 (6 bases). Between the trimmed V and J ends, which lost 3 bases and 4 bases, there was a span of 15 bases. CDR3 length: 15 residues. CDR1 and CDR2 from the germline V gene are MDHEN and SYDVKM. This CDR3 is CASSFPQGPLYGYTF. For the CDR3, the DNA is TGTGCCAGCAGTTTTCCGCAGGGGCCACTCTATGGCTACACCTTC.

The rearrangement uses TRBV10-3 and TRBJ1-5; D is unresolved. Trimming removed 2 bases at V and 3 bases at J, with 2 bases between. The CDR3 has 12 residues. The germline V gene encodes CDR1 ENHRY and CDR2 SYGVKD. CDR3 sequence (DNA): TGTGCCATCAGTGAGACCAATCAGCCCCAGCATTTT. Translated, it gives CAISETNQPQHF.

This clone was observed a single time. The chain recombines TRBV2 with TRBJ2-3, with D unclear. Germline loops: CDR1 SNHLY, CDR2 FYNNEI. This CDR3 spans 12 amino acids. Trimming removed 6 bases at V and 0 bases at J, with 4 bases between. The DNA of the CDR3 is TGTGCCAGCAGGCGTAGCACAGATACGCAGTATTTT. It encodes CASRRSTDTQYF. The complete variable domain, with remaining parts taken from reference TRBV2 and TRBJ2-3, reads EPEVTQTPSHQVTQMGQEVILRCVPISNHLYFYWYRQILGQKVEFLVSFYNNEISEKSEIFDDQFSVERPDGSNFTLKIRSTKLEDSAMYFCASRRSTDTQYFGPGTRLTVL.

This rearrangement joins TRBV19 to TRBJ1-3; TRBD1 is a possible D gene (5 bases). V was pared by 8 bases and J by 0 bases, with 11 bases between. This CDR3 has 14 residues. The germline V gene encodes CDR1 LNHDA and CDR2 SQIVND (reference sequence). The CDR3: CASDDSLSGNTIYF. CDR3 nucleotides: TGTGCCAGTGACGACAGCCTCTCTGGAAACACCATATATTTT. Using reference TRBV19 and TRBJ1-3 for the parts outside the CDR3, the full variable domain is DGGITQSPKYLFRKEGQNVTLSCEQNLNHDAMYWYRQDPGQGLRLIYYSQIVNDFQKGDIAEGYSVSREKKESFPLTVTSAQKNPTAFYLCASDDSLSGNTIYFGEGSWLTVV.

DNA of the CDR3: TGTGCCAGCAGTTCCTCGGGGGAAGGTCAGCCCCAGCATTTT. Residues: CASSSSGEGQPQHF. The rearrangement joins TRBV6-5 to TRBJ1-5; D is perhaps TRBD1 (5 bases). Trimming shortened V by 4 bases and J by 6 bases, and 13 bases separated the two germline ends. CDR3 size: 14 residues. Per the germline V gene, CDR1 is MNHEY and CDR2 is SVGAGI.

This clone came up once. The chain links TRBV18 to TRBJ2-7; 7 bases map to TRBD1. This CDR3 is 14 amino acids long. Germline V gene data show CDR1 as KGHSH and CDR2 as LQKENI. V was pared by 4 bases and J by 3 bases, with 6 bases of the junction left unmatched. Here the CDR3 reads CASSQGQSHYEQYF. CDR3 DNA sequence: TGTGCCAGCTCACAGGGACAGAGCCACTACGAGCAGTACTTC.

J is TRBJ2-3 and V is TRBV7-9; D uncertain. CDR3 length equals 15 residues. CDR1 is SEHNR, CDR2 FQNEAQ, per germline (reference sequence). The germline V and J ends were trimmed by 7 bases and 2 bases, with 16 bases remaining between them. CDR3 DNA: TGTGCCAGCACCCCGAGTCTGGGAAACACAGATACGCAGTATTTT. Amino acid sequence: CASTPSLGNTDTQYF.

V gene TRBV27 combines with J gene TRBJ1-5, with D perhaps matching TRBD1 (6 bases). This CDR3 contains 15 residues. Deletions cut 6 bases from V and 0 bases from J, with 12 bases between. Germline V gene sequence: CDR1 MNHEY, CDR2 SMNVEV (reference sequence). The CDR3: CASRIRGNSNQPQHF. The CDR3 coding sequence is TGTGCCAGCAGAATCAGGGGAAATAGCAATCAGCCCCAGCATTTT.

This chain uses TRBV11-3 with TRBJ2-7; 11 nucleotides align to TRBD2. In germline, CDR1 is SGHNT, CDR2 YENEEA. The CDR3 totals 18 residues. J lost 2 bases, V lost 0 bases, and 9 bases had no gene match. The CDR3, as DNA: TGTGCCAGCAGCTTAGAGTGGCCTAGCGGGAGGCCTCCCTACGAGCAGTACTTC. Residues: CASSLEWPSGRPPYEQYF. Using reference TRBV11-3 and TRBJ2-7 for the parts outside the CDR3, the full variable domain is EAGVVQSPRYKIIEKKQPVAFWCNPISGHNTLYWYLQNLGQGPELLIRYENEEAVDDSQLPKDRFSAERLKGVDSTLKIQPAELGDSAVYLCASSLEWPSGRPPYEQYFGPGTRLTVT.

This clone occurred a few times. The chain links TRBV5-1 to TRBJ2-3, with 7 bases identical to TRBD1. Per the germline V gene, CDR1 is SGHRS and CDR2 is YFSETQ. The CDR3 is made up of 16 amino acids. V shed 4 bases, J shed 4 bases, and the junction held 12 bases outside the gene matches. The CDR3 coding sequence is TGCGCCAGCAGCCTGGGTGACAGGGAAGGTTCAGATACGCAGTATTTT. As protein: CASSLGDREGSDTQYF.

The chain couples TRBV18 to TRBJ2-3, with TRBD2 identical over 8 bases. The CDR3 runs to 15 residues. Germline V gene sequence: CDR1 KGHSH, CDR2 LQKENI. With V trimmed by 4 bases and J by 5 bases, 8 bases remained unmatched. In nucleotides, the CDR3 is TGTGCCAGCTCACGGCCGGGAGGGCTGGAAGATACGCAGTATTTT. It encodes CASSRPGGLEDTQYF.

The CDR3 loop reads CASSLAPGASTEAFF. DNA of the CDR3: TGCGCCAGCAGCTTGGCCCCGGGGGCTAGCACTGAAGCTTTCTTT. This chain joins TRBV5-1 and TRBJ1-1; weak D call: TRBD1 (6 bases). V was trimmed by 0 bases and J by 4 bases, leaving 13 bases between them. The CDR3 has 15 amino acids. Per germline, CDR1 SGHRS and CDR2 YFSETQ.

The chain links TRBV20-1 to TRBJ2-1; D is ambiguous. The CDR3 is 11 amino acids. V was shortened by 1 base and J by 9 bases, with 7 bases between the two germline ends. CDR1 is DFQATT, CDR2 SNEGSKA, per germline (reference sequence). In DNA, the CDR3 is TGCAGTGCTAGAGTGGTGACTGAGCAGTTCTTC. This encodes CSARVVTEQFF.

The rearrangement uses TRBV18 and TRBJ2-7; D gene unclear. The CDR3 spans 15 residues. Trimming took off 4 bases at V and 4 bases at J, with 17 bases between the two ends. The germline V gene encodes CDR1 KGHSH and CDR2 LQKENI. Written as DNA, the CDR3 is TGTGCCAGCTCACGCTTTCGAGACCAGGCGTACGAGCAGTACTTC. It translates to CASSRFRDQAYEQYF. Filled out from reference TRBV18 and TRBJ2-7, the complete variable domain reads NAGVMQNPRHLVRRRGQEARLRCSPMKGHSHVYWYRQLPEEGLKFMVYLQKENIIDESGMPKERFSAEFPKEGPSILRIQQVVRGDSAAYFCASSRFRDQAYEQYFGPGTRLTVT.

The chain recombines TRBV5-1 with TRBJ2-5, with a possible D match to TRBD1 (5 bases). V was shortened by 1 base and J by 5 bases, with 15 bases between the two germline ends. The CDR3 is 15 amino acids. Per the germline V gene, CDR1 is SGHRS and CDR2 is YFSETQ. The CDR3 region has the DNA TGCGCCAGCAGCTTGATTCAGGGTGTGAGGGAGACCCAGTACTTC. Residues: CASSLIQGVRETQYF.

V gene TRBV7-6 combines with J gene TRBJ2-3; D is undetermined. V lost 1 base, J lost 4 bases, and 12 bases lay in between. This CDR3 is built from 15 residues. Germline V gene data show CDR1 as SGHVS and CDR2 as FNYEAQ. The CDR3 region has the DNA TGTGCCAGCAGCTTAGAAGCCGCCAGGCCAGATACGCAGTATTTT. Translation gives CASSLEAARPDTQYF. The complete variable domain, with remaining parts taken from reference TRBV7-6 and TRBJ2-3, reads GAGVSQSPRYKVTKRGQDVALRCDPISGHVSLYWYRQALGQGPEFLTYFNYEAQQDKSGLPNDRFSAERPEGSISTLTIQRTEQRDSAMYRCASSLEAARPDTQYFGPGTRLTVL.

The V and J genes are TRBV28 and TRBJ2-7, with 9 bases that match TRBD2. V shed 6 bases and J 0 bases; nucleotides not matched to a gene: 0. In germline, CDR1 is MDHEN, CDR2 SYDVKM. CDR3 length: 13 amino acids. The CDR3 spells CASRTSGSYEQYF. Written as DNA, the CDR3 is TGTGCCAGCAGGACTAGCGGCTCCTACGAGCAGTACTTC. Based on the CDR3 plus reference TRBV28 and TRBJ2-7, the full variable domain is DVKVTQSSRYLVKRTGEKVFLECVQDMDHENMFWYRQDPGLGLRLIYFSYDVKMKEKGDIPEGYSVSREKKERFSLILESASTNQTSMYLCASRTSGSYEQYFGPGTRLTVT.

V and J are TRBV5-8 and TRBJ1-5, with 10 positions matching TRBD1. This CDR3 is built from 15 residues. Germline CDR1 and CDR2: SGHTS and YDEGEE. The junction had 6 bases not matched to a gene; V was cut back by 4 bases and J by 5 bases. The DNA for the CDR3 is TGTGCCAGCAGCCGTCAAGGGACAGGGGATCAGCCCCAGCATTTT. It yields the protein CASSRQGTGDQPQHF. Variable domain in full (rest from reference TRBV5-8 and TRBJ1-5): EAGVTQSPTHLIKTRGQQATLRCSPISGHTSVYWYQQALGLGLQFLLWYDEGEERNRGNFPPRFSGRQFPNYSSELNVNALELEDSALYLCASSRQGTGDQPQHFGDGTRLSIL.